This TCR beta chain derives from a study of CD8 T cells in Susac syndrome. The RNA, roughly 0.45 to 1 ug, was put through reverse transcription using random hexamers. MiXCR, run by TCRdb on the immunoSEQ multiplex PCR reads, gives a single entry per CDR3 protein. Among approximately 150,000 distinct CDR3 sequences listed, around 94% were seen once. The V gene end was trimmed by 8 bases and the J gene end by 5 bases; junction bases not matched to a gene: 8. The CDR3 has 15 residues. The sequence derives from a human donor in good health. V gene TRBV12-3 or TRBV12-4 combines with J gene TRBJ2-5; 13 nucleotides match TRBD2. Sequences were obtained from CD4+ T cells from PBMCs. The CDR3 DNA follows: TGTGCCAGCGGGTTTACTAGCGGGAGGGAGGAGACCCAGTACTTC. Translated: CASGFTSGREETQYF.